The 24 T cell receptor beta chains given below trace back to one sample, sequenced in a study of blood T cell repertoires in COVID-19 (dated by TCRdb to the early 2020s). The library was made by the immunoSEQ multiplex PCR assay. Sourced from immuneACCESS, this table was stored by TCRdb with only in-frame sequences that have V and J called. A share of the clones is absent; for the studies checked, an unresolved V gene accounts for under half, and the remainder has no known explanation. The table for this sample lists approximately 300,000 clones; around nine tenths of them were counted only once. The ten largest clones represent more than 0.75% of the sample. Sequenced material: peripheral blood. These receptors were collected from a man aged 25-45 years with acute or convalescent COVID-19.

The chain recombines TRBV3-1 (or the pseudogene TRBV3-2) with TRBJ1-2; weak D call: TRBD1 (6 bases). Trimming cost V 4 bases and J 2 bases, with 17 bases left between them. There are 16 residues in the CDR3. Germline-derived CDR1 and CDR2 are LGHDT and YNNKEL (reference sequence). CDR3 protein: CASSPNTGFGNYGYTF. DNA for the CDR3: TGTGCCAGCAGCCCAAATACAGGGTTTGGCAACTATGGCTACACCTTC.

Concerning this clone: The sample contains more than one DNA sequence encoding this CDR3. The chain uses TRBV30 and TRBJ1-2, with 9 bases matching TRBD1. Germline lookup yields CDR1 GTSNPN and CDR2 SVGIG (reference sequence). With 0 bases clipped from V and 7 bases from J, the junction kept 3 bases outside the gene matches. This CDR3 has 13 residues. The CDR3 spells CAWSVLTGGGYTF. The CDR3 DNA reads TGTGCCTGGAGTGTTCTGACAGGGGGTGGCTACACCTTC.

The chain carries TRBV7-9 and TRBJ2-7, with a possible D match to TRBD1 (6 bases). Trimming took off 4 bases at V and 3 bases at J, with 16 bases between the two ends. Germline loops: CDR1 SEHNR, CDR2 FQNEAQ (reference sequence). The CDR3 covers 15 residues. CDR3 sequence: CASSSVTTGNYEQYF. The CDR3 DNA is TGTGCCAGCAGCTCGGTAACGACAGGTAACTACGAGCAGTACTTC.

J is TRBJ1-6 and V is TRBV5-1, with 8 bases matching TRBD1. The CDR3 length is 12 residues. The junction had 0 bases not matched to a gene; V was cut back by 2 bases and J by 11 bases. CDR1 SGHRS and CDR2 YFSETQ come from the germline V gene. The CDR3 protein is CASSLQGAPLHF. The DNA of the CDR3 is TGCGCCAGCAGCTTACAGGGGGCACCCCTCCACTTT.

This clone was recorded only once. CDR3 sequence: CASSESVSGGPGELFF. CDR3 nucleotides: TGTGCCAGCAGTGAATCTGTCAGCGGGGGGCCCGGGGAGCTGTTTTTT. The V gene is TRBV6-1, the J gene TRBJ2-2; 9 bases fit TRBD2. V trimming: 2 bases; J trimming: 6 bases; junction bases outside the gene matches: 7. The CDR3 runs 16 residues. CDR1 and CDR2 (germline): MNHNS, SASEGT.

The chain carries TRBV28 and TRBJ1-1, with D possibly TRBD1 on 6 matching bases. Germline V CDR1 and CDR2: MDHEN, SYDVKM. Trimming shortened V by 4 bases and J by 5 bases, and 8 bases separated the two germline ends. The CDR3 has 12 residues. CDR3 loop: CASSSQGTEAFF. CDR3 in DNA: TGTGCCAGCAGTTCTCAGGGGACTGAAGCTTTCTTT.

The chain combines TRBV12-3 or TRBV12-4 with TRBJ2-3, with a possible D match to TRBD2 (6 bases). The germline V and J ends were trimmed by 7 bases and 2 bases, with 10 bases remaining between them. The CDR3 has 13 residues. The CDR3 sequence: CASTVAATDTQYF. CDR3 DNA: TGTGCCAGCACGGTAGCGGCCACAGATACGCAGTATTTT.

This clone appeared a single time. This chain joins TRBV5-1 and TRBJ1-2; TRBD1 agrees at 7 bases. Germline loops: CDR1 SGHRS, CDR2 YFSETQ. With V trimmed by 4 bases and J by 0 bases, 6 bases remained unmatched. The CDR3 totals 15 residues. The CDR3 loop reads CASSRDRVPNYGYTF. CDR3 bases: TGCGCCAGCAGCCGAGACAGGGTGCCTAACTATGGCTACACCTTC.

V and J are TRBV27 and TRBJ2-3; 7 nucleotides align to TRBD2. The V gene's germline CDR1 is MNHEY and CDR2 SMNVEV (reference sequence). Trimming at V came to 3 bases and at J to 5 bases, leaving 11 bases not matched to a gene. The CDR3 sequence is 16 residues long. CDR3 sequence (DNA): TGTGCCAGCAGTTTCTCCAAGGCGGGAGCAGAAGATACGCAGTATTTT. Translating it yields CASSFSKAGAEDTQYF.

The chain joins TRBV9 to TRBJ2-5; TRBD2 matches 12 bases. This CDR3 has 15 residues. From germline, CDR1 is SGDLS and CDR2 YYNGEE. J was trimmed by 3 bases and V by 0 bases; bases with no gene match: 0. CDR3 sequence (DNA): TGTGCCAGCAGCGTAGCTAGCGGGAGGGAAGAGACCCAGTACTTC. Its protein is CASSVASGREETQYF.

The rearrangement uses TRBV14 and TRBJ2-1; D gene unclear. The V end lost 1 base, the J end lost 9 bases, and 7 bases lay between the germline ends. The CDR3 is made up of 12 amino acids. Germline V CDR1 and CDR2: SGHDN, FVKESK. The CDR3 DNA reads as TGTGCCAGCAGCCAAGTTATCGGTGAGCAGTTCTTC. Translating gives CASSQVIGEQFF.

CDR3 bases: TGTGCCTGGAGCCGAACAGGGGAGAAACTGTTTTTT. Amino acids: CAWSRTGEKLFF. The chain links TRBV30 to TRBJ1-4, with 7 bases that match TRBD1. V trimming: 3 bases; J trimming: 11 bases; junction bases outside the gene matches: 6. This CDR3 has 12 residues. CDR1 is GTSNPN and CDR2 is SVGIG in the germline V gene (reference sequence).

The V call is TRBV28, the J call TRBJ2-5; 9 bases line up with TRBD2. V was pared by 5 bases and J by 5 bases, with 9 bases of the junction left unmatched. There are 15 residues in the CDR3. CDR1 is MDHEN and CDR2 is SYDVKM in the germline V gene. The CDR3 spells CASSPQRGVWETQYF. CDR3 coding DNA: TGTGCCAGCAGTCCGCAGCGGGGGGTTTGGGAGACCCAGTACTTC.

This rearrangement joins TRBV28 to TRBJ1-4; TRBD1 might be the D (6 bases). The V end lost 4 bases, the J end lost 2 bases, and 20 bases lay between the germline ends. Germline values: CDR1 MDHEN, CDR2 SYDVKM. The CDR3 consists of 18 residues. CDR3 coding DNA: TGTGCCAGCAGTTCCCCCGCCTCGACAGGTTACACTAATGAAAAACTGTTTTTT. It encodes CASSSPASTGYTNEKLFF.

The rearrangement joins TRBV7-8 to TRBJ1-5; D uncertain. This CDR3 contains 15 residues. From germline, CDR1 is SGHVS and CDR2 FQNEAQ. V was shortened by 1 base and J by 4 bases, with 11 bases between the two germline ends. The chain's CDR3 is CASSLGPRENQPQHF. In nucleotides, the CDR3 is TGTGCCAGCAGCTTAGGACCGCGGGAAAATCAGCCCCAGCATTTT. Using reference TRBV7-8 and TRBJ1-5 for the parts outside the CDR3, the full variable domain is GAGVSQSPRYKVAKRGQDVALRCDPISGHVSLFWYQQALGQGPEFLTYFQNEAQLDKSGLPSDRFFAERPEGSVSTLKIQRTQQEDSAVYLCASSLGPRENQPQHFGDGTRLSIL.

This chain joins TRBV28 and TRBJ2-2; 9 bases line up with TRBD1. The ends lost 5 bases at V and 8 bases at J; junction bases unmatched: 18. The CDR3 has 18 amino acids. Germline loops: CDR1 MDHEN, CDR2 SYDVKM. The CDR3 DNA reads TGTGCCAGCAGTATAACAGGGGGCGCTAGGTCGAAGAGAGGGGAGCTGTTTTTT. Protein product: CASSITGGARSKRGELFF. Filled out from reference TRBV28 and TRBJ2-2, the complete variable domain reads DVKVTQSSRYLVKRTGEKVFLECVQDMDHENMFWYRQDPGLGLRLIYFSYDVKMKEKGDIPEGYSVSREKKERFSLILESASTNQTSMYLCASSITGGARSKRGELFFGEGSRLTVL.

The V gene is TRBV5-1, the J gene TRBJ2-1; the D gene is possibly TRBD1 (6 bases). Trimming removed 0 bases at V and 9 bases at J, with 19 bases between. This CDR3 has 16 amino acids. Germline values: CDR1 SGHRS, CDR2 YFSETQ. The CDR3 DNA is TGCGCCAGCAGCTTGGGTACCCGGGACATGGCTCGTGAGCAGTTCTTC. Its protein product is CASSLGTRDMAREQFF. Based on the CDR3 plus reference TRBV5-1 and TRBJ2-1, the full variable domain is KAGVTQTPRYLIKTRGQQVTLSCSPISGHRSVSWYQQTPGQGLQFLFEYFSETQRNKGNFPGRFSGRQFSNSRSEMNVSTLELGDSALYLCASSLGTRDMAREQFFGPGTRLTVL.

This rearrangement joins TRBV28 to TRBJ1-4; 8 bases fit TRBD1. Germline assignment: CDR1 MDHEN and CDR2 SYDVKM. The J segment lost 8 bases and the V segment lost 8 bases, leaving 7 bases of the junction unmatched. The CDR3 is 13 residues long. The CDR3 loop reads CASATGEGEKLFF. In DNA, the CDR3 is TGTGCCAGCGCGACAGGGGAGGGGGAAAAACTGTTTTTT.

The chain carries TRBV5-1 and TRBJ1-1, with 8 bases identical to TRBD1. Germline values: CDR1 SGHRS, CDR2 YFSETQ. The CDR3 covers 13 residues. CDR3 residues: CATRQGMNTEAFF. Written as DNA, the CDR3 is TGCGCTACGCGACAGGGGATGAACACTGAAGCTTTCTTT.

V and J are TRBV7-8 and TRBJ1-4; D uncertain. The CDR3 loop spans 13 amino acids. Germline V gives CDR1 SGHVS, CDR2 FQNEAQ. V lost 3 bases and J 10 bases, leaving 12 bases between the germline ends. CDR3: CASSFPGDVKLFF. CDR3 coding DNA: TGTGCCAGCAGCTTCCCCGGGGATGTAAAACTGTTTTTT.

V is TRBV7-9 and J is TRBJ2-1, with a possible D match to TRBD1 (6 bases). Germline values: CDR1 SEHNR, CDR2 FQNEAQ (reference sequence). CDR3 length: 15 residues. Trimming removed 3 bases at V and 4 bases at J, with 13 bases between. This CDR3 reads CASSFVRGGYNEQFF. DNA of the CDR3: TGTGCCAGCAGCTTCGTCAGGGGCGGGTACAATGAGCAGTTCTTC.

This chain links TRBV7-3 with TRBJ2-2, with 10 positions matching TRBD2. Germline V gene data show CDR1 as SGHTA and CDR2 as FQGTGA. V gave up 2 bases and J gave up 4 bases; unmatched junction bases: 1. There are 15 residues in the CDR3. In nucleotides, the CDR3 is TGTGCCAGCAGCTTAGCTAGCGGGAGCACCGGGGAGCTGTTTTTT. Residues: CASSLASGSTGELFF.

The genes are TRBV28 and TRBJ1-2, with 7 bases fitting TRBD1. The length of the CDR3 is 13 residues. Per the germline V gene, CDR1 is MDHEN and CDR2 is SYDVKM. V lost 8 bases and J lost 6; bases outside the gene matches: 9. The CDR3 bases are TGTGCCAGCGTCCTCTCAGGGGGGAATGGCTACACCTTC. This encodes CASVLSGGNGYTF.

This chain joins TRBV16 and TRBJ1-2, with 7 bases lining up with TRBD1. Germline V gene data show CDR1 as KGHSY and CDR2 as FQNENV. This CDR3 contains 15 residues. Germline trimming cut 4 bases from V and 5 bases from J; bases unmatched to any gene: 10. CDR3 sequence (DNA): TGTGCCAGCAGCCTCCGGGACAGTTCATGGTATGGCTACACCTTC. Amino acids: CASSLRDSSWYGYTF.